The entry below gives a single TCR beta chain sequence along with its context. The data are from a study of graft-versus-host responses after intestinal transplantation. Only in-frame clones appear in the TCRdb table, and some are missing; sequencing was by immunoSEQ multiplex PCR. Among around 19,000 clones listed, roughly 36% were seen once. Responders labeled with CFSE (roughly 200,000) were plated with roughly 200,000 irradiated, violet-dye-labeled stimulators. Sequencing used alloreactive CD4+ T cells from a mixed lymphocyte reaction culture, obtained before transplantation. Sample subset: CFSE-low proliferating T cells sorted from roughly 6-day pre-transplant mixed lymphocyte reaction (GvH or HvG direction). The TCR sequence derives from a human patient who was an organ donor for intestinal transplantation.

Written as DNA, the CDR3 is TGTGCCAGCGCGGGGATTGGCTACACCTTC. Translation: CASAGIGYTF. The genes are TRBV6-6 and TRBJ1-2, with unresolved D. The V gene lost 8 bases and the J gene lost 7 bases, with 8 bases spanning the gap. From germline, CDR1 is MNHNY and CDR2 SVGAGI (reference sequence). The CDR3 is 10 amino acids.